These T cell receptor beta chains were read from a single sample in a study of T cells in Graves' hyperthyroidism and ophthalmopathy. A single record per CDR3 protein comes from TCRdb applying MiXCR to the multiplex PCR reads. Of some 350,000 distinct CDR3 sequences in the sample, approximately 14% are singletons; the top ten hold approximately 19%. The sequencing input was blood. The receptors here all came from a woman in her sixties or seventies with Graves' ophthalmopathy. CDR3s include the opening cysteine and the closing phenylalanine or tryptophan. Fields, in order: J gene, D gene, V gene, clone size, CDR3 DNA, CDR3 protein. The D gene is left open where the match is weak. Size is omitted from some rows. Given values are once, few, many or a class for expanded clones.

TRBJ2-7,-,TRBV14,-,TGTGCCACCTCCGGGTCAAAGGCCTACGAGCAGTACTTC,CATSGSKAYEQYF
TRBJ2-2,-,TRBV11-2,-,TGTGCCAGCAGCTGGACAGACCTGAACACCGGGGAGCTGTTTTTT,CASSWTDLNTGELFF
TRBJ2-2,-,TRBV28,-,TGTGCCACCCTTCCAGGGGATGTTGCGAACACCGGGGAGCTGTTTTTT,CATLPGDVANTGELFF
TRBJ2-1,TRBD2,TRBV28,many,TGTGCCAGCAGTACCCAACGGGAGGGGGGAAATGAGCAGTTCTTC,CASSTQREGGNEQFF
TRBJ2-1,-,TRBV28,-,TGTGCCAGCAGCACCCCGGCTAATGAGCAGTTCTTC,CASSTPANEQFF
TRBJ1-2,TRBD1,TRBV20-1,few,TGCAGTGCTCCTACAGGGGGCTATGGCTACACCTTC,CSAPTGGYGYTF
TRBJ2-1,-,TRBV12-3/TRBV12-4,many,TGTGCCAGCAGTTTAGTCCCGGATGTACGGCAGTTCTTC,CASSLVPDVRQFF
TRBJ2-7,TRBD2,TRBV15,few,TGTGCCACCAGCGGGGGACTAGCGGACTACGAGCAGTACTTC,CATSGGLADYEQYF
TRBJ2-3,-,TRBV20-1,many,TGCAGTGCTAGAGAACTGGCGACTGGGGGAGGAGCGCAGTATTTT,CSARELATGGGAQYF
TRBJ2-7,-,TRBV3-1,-,TGTGCCAGCAGCCCTTGGACGGGTGAGGAGCAGTACTTC,CASSPWTGEEQYF
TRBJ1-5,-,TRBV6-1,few,TGTGCCAGCAGGAGGAATCAGCCCCAGCATTTT,CASRRNQPQHF
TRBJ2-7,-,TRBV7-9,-,TGTGCCAGCAGCTTATACTGTCCCTACGAGCAGTACTTC,CASSLYCPYEQYF
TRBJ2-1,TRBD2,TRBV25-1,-,TGTGCCAGCAGTGGGGGACTAGCGGGAGAAAATGAGCAGTTCTTC,CASSGGLAGENEQFF
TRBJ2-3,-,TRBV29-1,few,TGCAGCTTGGGGGATATTACAGATACGCAGTATTTT,CSLGDITDTQYF
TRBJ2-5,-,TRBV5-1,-,TGCGCCAGCAGCTTCAGCGGGCAACTGTACCAAGAGACCCAGTACTTC,CASSFSGQLYQETQYF
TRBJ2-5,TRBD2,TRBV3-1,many,TGTGCCAGCAGCCCGCGGGCGGGAGTCGAGACCCAGTACTTC,CASSPRAGVETQYF
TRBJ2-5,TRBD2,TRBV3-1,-,TGTGCCAGCAGCCTCGGACTAGCGGGAGGGATTAGGGAGACCCAGTACTTC,CASSLGLAGGIRETQYF
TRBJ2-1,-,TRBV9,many,TGTGCCAGCAGCGAATCCAAAAGGACGGGGACCCTTGAGCAGTTCTTC,CASSESKRTGTLEQFF
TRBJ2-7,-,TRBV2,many,TGTGCCAGCAGTGAAATTTGGGCCCATAGCTCCTACGAGCAGTACTTC,CASSEIWAHSSYEQYF
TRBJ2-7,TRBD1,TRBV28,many,TGTGCCAGCACCGCACCCGGGACAGGGAGTATCGAGCAGTACTTC,CASTAPGTGSIEQYF
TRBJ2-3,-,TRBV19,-,TGTGCCAGCGGACCCCAGACAGATACGCAGTATTTT,CASGPQTDTQYF
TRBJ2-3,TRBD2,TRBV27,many,TGTGCCAGCAGTCTCCACTCTCGACTAGCGGGCCTGTACACAGATACGCAGTATTTT,CASSLHSRLAGLYTDTQYF
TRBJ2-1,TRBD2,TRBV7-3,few,TGTGCCAGCAGCTCAGGGGGGACTAGCGGAAATGAGCAGTTCTTC,CASSSGGTSGNEQFF
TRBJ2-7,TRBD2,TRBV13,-,TGTGCCAGCAGCTCCGGGACTAATGACGAGCAGTACTTC,CASSSGTNDEQYF
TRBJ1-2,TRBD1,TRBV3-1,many,TGTGCCAGCAGCCAGGAGGGACAGGGAACGAGGGGCTACACCTTC,CASSQEGQGTRGYTF
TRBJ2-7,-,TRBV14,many,TGTGCCAGCAGCCAAGATTGGACCTACGAGCAGTACTTC,CASSQDWTYEQYF
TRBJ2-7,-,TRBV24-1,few,TGTGCCACCAGTGATTATATTGGGGGCGAGCAGTACTTC,CATSDYIGGEQYF
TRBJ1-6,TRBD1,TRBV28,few,TGTGCCAGCAGGCCGGGACAGGGGCTTTCACCCCTCCACTTT,CASRPGQGLSPLHF
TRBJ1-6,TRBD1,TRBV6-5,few,TGTGCCAGCAGTTACTCAGACAGGGGTAGGTTACCCCTCCACTTT,CASSYSDRGRLPLHF
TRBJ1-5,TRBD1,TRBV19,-,TGTGCCAGTAGGGGGGGACAGGGGGACAATCAGCCCCAGCATTTT,CASRGGQGDNQPQHF
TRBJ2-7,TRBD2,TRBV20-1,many,TGCAGTGCTGGAAATCCGGGACTAGGGTCCTACGAGCAGTACTTC,CSAGNPGLGSYEQYF
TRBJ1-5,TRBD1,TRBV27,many,TGTGCCAGCAGTTTATCCTCCGGGACAGGCCTTGGACCCCAGCATTTT,CASSLSSGTGLGPQHF
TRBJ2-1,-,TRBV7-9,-,TGTGCCAGCAGCTCTCTCTCCTACAATGAGCAGTTCTTC,CASSSLSYNEQFF
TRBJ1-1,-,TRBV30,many,TGTGCCTGGAGTGTACGGGCCTCCCCCCTGGGGACTGAAGCTTTCTTT,CAWSVRASPLGTEAFF
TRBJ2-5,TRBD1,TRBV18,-,TGTGCCAGCTCACCACGGACAGGGGAAGAGACCCAGTACTTC,CASSPRTGEETQYF
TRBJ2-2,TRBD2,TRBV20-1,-,TGCGGTGCAGCTGGACTAGTCGAGGCCGGGGAGCTGTTTTTT,CGAAGLVEAGELFF
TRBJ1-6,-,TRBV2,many,TGTGCCAGCAGCGGACAAACCTATAATTCACCCCTCCACTTT,CASSGQTYNSPLHF
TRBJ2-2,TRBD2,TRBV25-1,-,TGTGCCAGCAGTGACGGGACTAGCGCCCTTACTCCGGGGGAGCTGTTTTTT,CASSDGTSALTPGELFF
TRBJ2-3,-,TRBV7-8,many,TGTGCCAGCAGCAAGAGCACAGATACGCAGTATTTT,CASSKSTDTQYF
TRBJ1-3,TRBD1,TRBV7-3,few,TGTGCCAGCAGCTTGGGACAGGGGAAAGGAAACACCATATATTTT,CASSLGQGKGNTIYF
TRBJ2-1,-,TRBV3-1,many,TGTGCCAGCAGCCAAGCCTCAGCTATTGAGCAGTTCTTC,CASSQASAIEQFF
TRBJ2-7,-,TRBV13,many,TGTGCCAGCAGCGCCCAAAGGTCCTACGAGCAGTACTTC,CASSAQRSYEQYF
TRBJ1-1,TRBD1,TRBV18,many,TGTGCCAGCTCACCCGAGACAGGGGCCCACACTGAAGCTTTCTTT,CASSPETGAHTEAFF
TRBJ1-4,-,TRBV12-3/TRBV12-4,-,TGTGCCAGCAGTCTCTACGGAGGAAAACTGTTTTTT,CASSLYGGKLFF
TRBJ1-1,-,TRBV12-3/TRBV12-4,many,TGTGCCAGCAGTTTAACCGGAGGAAACACTGAAGCTTTCTTT,CASSLTGGNTEAFF
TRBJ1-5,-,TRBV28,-,TGTGCCAGCAGTCGAATTCCGGAGCCCCAGCATTTT,CASSRIPEPQHF
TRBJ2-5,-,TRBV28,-,TGTGCCAGCAGGGTCGTGCAGGGTAAGGGACAGTACTTC,CASRVVQGKGQYF
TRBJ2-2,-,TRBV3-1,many,TGTGCCAGCAGCCGGCGGGTAGAGCTCACCGGGGAGCTGTTTTTT,CASSRRVELTGELFF
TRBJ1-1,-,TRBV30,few,TGTGCCTGGAGTTTCGGGGGAGGGAACACTGAAGCTTTCTTT,CAWSFGGGNTEAFF
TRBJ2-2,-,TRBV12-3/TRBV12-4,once,TGTGCCAGCAGACCAACGGGGGCCCACACCGGGGAGCTGTTTTTT,CASRPTGAHTGELFF
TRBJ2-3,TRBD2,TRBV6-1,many,TGTGCCAGCAGTTACCACCCGTCTAGCGGCTACACAGATACGCAGTATTTT,CASSYHPSSGYTDTQYF
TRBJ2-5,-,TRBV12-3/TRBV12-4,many,TGTGCCAGCAGTTTAGTGGTTTCAGGGCCCCAAGAGACCCAGTACTTC,CASSLVVSGPQETQYF
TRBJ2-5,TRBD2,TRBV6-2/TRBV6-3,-,TGTGCCAGCAGCTGGACTAGCGGGAGAGAGACCCAGTACTTC,CASSWTSGRETQYF
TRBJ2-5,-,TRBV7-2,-,TGTGCCAGCAGCCCACCGGGACCACAAGAGACCCAGTACTTC,CASSPPGPQETQYF
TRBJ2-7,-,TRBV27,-,TGTGCCAGCAGTTTAAGTGAAACCTACGAGCAGTACTTC,CASSLSETYEQYF
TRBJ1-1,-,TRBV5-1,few,TGCGCCAGCAGCTCTGGGACACCGAACACTGAAGCTTTCTTT,CASSSGTPNTEAFF
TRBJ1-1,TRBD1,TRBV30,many,TGTGCCTGGAGAGCTCGGACAGGGATCATGAACACTGAAGCTTTCTTT,CAWRARTGIMNTEAFF
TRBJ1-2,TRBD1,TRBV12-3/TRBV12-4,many,TGTGCCAGCAGTCTCTCCGGGACAGGGGATACCTATGGCTACACCTTC,CASSLSGTGDTYGYTF
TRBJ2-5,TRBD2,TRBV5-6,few,TGTGCCAGCAGCTCCCCTACTAGCGGCCAAGAGACCCAGTACTTC,CASSSPTSGQETQYF